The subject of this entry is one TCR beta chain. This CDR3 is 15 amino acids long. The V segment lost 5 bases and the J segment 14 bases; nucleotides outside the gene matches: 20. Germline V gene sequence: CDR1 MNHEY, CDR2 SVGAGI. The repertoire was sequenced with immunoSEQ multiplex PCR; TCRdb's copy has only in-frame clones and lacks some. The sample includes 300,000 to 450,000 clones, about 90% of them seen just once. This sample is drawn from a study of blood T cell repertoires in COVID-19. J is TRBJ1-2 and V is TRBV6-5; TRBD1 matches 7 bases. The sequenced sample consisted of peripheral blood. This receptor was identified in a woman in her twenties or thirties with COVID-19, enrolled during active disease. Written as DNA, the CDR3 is TGTGCCAGCAGTCAACCCGGGACAGCCTGGCATAGTGGGACCTTC. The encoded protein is CASSQPGTAWHSGTF.